This is a list of T cell receptor beta chains from one sample in a study of blood T cell repertoires in COVID-19. Sequencing used immunoSEQ multiplex PCR; TCRdb keeps in-frame clones, though not all of them. Of 200,000 to 250,000 clones detected, 88% appear once; the ten largest clones hold over 1.1%. Input material: peripheral blood. The receptors were gathered from a man older than 75 with acute or convalescent COVID-19. Both conserved end residues are part of each CDR3.

TRBJ1-1 TRBV6-1 CASSELGQSTEAFF
TRBJ1-2 TRBV28 CASSLAGANYGYTF
TRBJ1-3 TRBV6-5 CASSYSGTAGNTIYF
TRBJ2-1 TRBV9 CASSEGTGGYNEQFF
TRBJ2-7 TRBV5-1 CASSSGTSGYEQYF
TRBJ2-3 TRBV7-9 CASRQMTDTQYF
TRBJ1-3 TRBV12-3/TRBV12-4 CASSFRGNTIYF
TRBJ2-5 TRBV7-2 CASSLTGSGEAETQYF
TRBJ2-3 TRBV2 CASSSGTSEADTQYF
TRBJ1-4 TRBV10-3 CAIRNRHAMGEKLFF
TRBJ1-2 TRBV28 CASRRSGTVYGYTF
TRBJ2-3 TRBV19 CASSNRDRVNTDTQYF
TRBJ2-7 TRBV2 CASSRQGARTAEYF
TRBJ2-5 TRBV10-3 CAISVGERETQYF
TRBJ2-1 TRBV6-1 CASTPAGAYNEQFF
TRBJ2-7 TRBV4-2 CAVRYSPDRAYEQYF
TRBJ1-4 TRBV3-1/TRBV3-2 CASSLQLRTGTPNEKLFF
TRBJ2-1 TRBV27 CASSLRAMSSYNEQFF
TRBJ2-2 TRBV9 CASSVLAGGTFTGELFF
TRBJ1-2 TRBV7-9 CASSFEVFVSGYGYTF
TRBJ2-7 TRBV19 CASSGGAGDPEQYF
TRBJ2-5 TRBV7-7 CASSKSGGAPETQYF
TRBJ1-1 TRBV2 CASRARLAVNTEAFF
TRBJ2-3 TRBV6-1 CASSGRLAGEVDTQYF
TRBJ1-2 TRBV19 CASNIQGTYTF
TRBJ1-1 TRBV6-5 CASSYLPGTGNTEAFF
TRBJ1-3 TRBV11-2 CASGVEGFSGNTIYF
TRBJ2-2 TRBV7-2 CASSLVGQLNTGELFF
TRBJ2-4 TRBV5-1 CASSLGVGQGMDIQYF
TRBJ2-1 TRBV19 CASSIGRGDRAYNEQFF
TRBJ2-2 TRBV5-4 CASSFIGNTGELFF
TRBJ2-7 TRBV9 CASSVGGRTGGSEQYF
TRBJ2-1 TRBV9 CASSPGLAEYNEQFF
TRBJ1-4 TRBV7-9 CASRLTGGEDEKLFF